These 28 T cell receptor beta chains share one sample of origin, sequenced in a study of PD-L1 blockade in urothelial cancer. The table came from immunoSEQ multiplex PCR; TCRdb's copy has only in-frame clones and leaves some out. The data hold around 50,000 clones, with 70% to 90% observed a single time. As to time point: peripheral blood 6 weeks after treatment start. The sample was PBMCs, taken around atezolizumab (anti-PD-L1) treatment. The receptors derive from a man aged 45 to 65 with urothelial cancer.

In this sample, this clone is medium-sized. The chain employs TRBV27 and TRBJ1-4, with D unclear. V lost 3 bases and J 9 bases, leaving 11 bases between the germline ends. Germline loops: CDR1 MNHEY, CDR2 SMNVEV (reference sequence). There are 13 residues in the CDR3. This CDR3 is CASSFMGGQKLFF. The CDR3 DNA is TGTGCCAGCAGTTTTATGGGAGGACAAAAACTGTTTTTT.

The chain couples TRBV28 to TRBJ2-1, with a tentative D call TRBD2 (5 bases). The CDR3 is 15 residues long. Germline V lookup: CDR1 MDHEN, CDR2 SYDVKM. Trimming cost V 2 bases and J 6 bases, with 14 bases left between them. Here the CDR3 reads CASSLGGDGPNEQFF. DNA of the CDR3: TGTGCCAGCAGTTTAGGAGGAGATGGCCCCAATGAGCAGTTCTTC. Looking up the rest from reference TRBV28 and TRBJ2-1 gives the full variable domain: DVKVTQSSRYLVKRTGEKVFLECVQDMDHENMFWYRQDPGLGLRLIYFSYDVKMKEKGDIPEGYSVSREKKERFSLILESASTNQTSMYLCASSLGGDGPNEQFFGPGTRLTVL.

Comment on this clone: At one end the junction does not follow the germline gene, possibly because of a read error. The rearrangement joins TRBV10-1 to TRBJ2-1; 10 nucleotides line up with TRBD2. Germline-derived CDR1 and CDR2 are WNHNN and SYGVQD (reference sequence). The CDR3 consists of 14 residues. The DNA for the CDR3 is TGCGCCAGCAATCCTAGCGGGAGCGGAAATGTGCAGTTCTTC. It codes for CASNPSGSGNVQFF.

The table lists this clone with a few counts. This sequence joins TRBV5-6 and TRBJ2-1; 11 bases match TRBD2. Germline lookup yields CDR1 SGHDT and CDR2 YYEEEE. Germline trimming cut 0 bases from V and 6 bases from J; bases unmatched to any gene: 2. The CDR3 contains 15 residues. The CDR3 spells CASSLVLAGANEQFF. The CDR3 region has the DNA TGTGCCAGCAGCTTGGTACTAGCGGGAGCCAATGAGCAGTTCTTC.

The chain recombines TRBV28 with TRBJ2-3, with D perhaps matching TRBD2 (5 bases). The CDR3 covers 16 residues. The germline CDR1 and CDR2 sequences are MDHEN and SYDVKM. Trimming removed 5 bases at V and 2 bases at J, with 17 bases between. In DNA, the CDR3 is TGTGCCAGCAGTCAAGGACTGGAATTCTTCACAGATACGCAGTATTTT. This sequence encodes CASSQGLEFFTDTQYF.

This clone was observed a few times. This rearrangement joins TRBV13 to TRBJ1-4; TRBD1 aligns across 8 bases. Looked up from germline, CDR1 is PRHDT and CDR2 is FYEKMQ (reference sequence). J was trimmed by 7 bases and V by 1 base; bases with no gene match: 5. The CDR3 consists of 15 residues. The chain's CDR3 is CASSLDQGASEKLFF. The CDR3 DNA sequence: TGTGCCAGCAGCTTAGATCAGGGGGCGTCTGAAAAACTGTTTTTT.

The V and J genes are TRBV18 and TRBJ1-5, with D tentatively TRBD1 (6 bases). Trimming took 2 bases from V and 3 from J, leaving 8 bases between them. Germline CDR1 and CDR2: KGHSH and LQKENI. CDR3 size: 14 residues. The CDR3 is CASSPRTDNQPQHF. The DNA for the CDR3 is TGTGCCAGCTCACCAAGGACAGACAATCAGCCCCAGCATTTT.

The sample holds a few counts of this clone. The chain links TRBV10-1 to TRBJ2-2; D is possibly TRBD2 (6 bases). Trimming took 7 bases from V and 5 from J, leaving 11 bases between them. The CDR3 contains 13 residues. In germline, CDR1 is WNHNN, CDR2 SYGVQD (reference sequence). The CDR3 spells CASTGRGTGELFF. CDR3 coding DNA: TGCGCCAGCACCGGCCGGGGGACCGGGGAGCTGTTTTTT.

The rearrangement links TRBV27 to TRBJ2-5, with 14 nucleotides matching TRBD2. Per germline, CDR1 MNHEY and CDR2 SMNVEV (reference sequence). With 8 bases clipped from V and 2 bases from J, the junction kept 1 base outside the gene matches. CDR3 size: 14 residues. The CDR3 DNA reads as TGTGCCAGCCGACTAGCGGGAGGGCAAGAGACCCAGTACTTC. This sequence encodes CASRLAGGQETQYF.

This chain joins TRBV25-1 and TRBJ2-7, with D perhaps matching TRBD2 (6 bases). Germline V gives CDR1 MGHDK, CDR2 SYGVNS. Trimming took off 8 bases at V and 5 bases at J, with 19 bases between the two ends. This CDR3 is 14 amino acids long. CDR3 in amino acids: CASYQGRELDEQYF. The CDR3 region has the DNA TGTGCCAGCTACCAGGGACGGGAGTTGGACGAGCAGTACTTC.

The J gene is TRBJ2-3, the V gene TRBV5-4, with TRBD1 matching 7 bases. J was trimmed by 4 bases and V by 4 bases; bases with no gene match: 6. Per the germline V gene, CDR1 is SGHNT and CDR2 is YYREEE (reference sequence). The length of the CDR3 is 14 residues. CDR3 in DNA: TGTGCCAGCAGCACAAACAGGGGTTCAGATACGCAGTATTTT. The encoded protein is CASSTNRGSDTQYF.

The chain employs TRBV23-1 and TRBJ2-3; tentatively, D is TRBD2 (6 bases). TRBV23-1 is classed as an ORF, of uncertain function. The CDR3 length is 16 residues. V was pared by 4 bases and J by 4 bases, with 18 bases between. CDR3 loop: CASSPARLVVADTQYF. Here the CDR3 DNA reads TGCGCCAGCAGTCCGGCCCGACTAGTGGTTGCAGATACGCAGTATTTT.

V is TRBV12-5 and J is TRBJ2-7; D is possibly TRBD2 (5 bases). With 1 base removed from V and 7 bases from J, the gap between germline ends came to 17 bases. CDR3 length: 15 amino acids. CDR1 and CDR2 from the germline V gene are LGHNT and FRNRAP. In DNA, the CDR3 is TGTGCTAGTGGTTTGGCCAGTCCCGGGGTGACGGAGCAGTACTTC. Amino acid sequence: CASGLASPGVTEQYF.

This clone was counted between two and nine times. The V call is TRBV11-2, the J call TRBJ2-7; TRBD1 matches at 10 bases. Trimming took 5 bases from V and 2 from J; bases not matched to a gene: 9. Germline CDR1 reads SGHAT; CDR2 reads FQNNGV. The CDR3 is made up of 16 amino acids. This chain's CDR3 is CASSHRRGQGPYEQYF. The CDR3 coding sequence is TGTGCCAGCAGCCACCGCCGGGGACAGGGGCCCTACGAGCAGTACTTC.

This chain uses TRBV5-1 with TRBJ2-5, with D perhaps TRBD1 (6 bases). Germline CDR1 is SGHRS and CDR2 is YFSETQ. V was clipped by 4 bases and J by 4 bases, with 11 bases between them. The CDR3 totals 13 residues. In nucleotides, the CDR3 is TGCGCCAGCAGCACCGGACAGCTAGAGACCCAGTACTTC. This encodes CASSTGQLETQYF.

CDR3 in DNA: TGTGCTAGTGGACAAGAGAATCCAGGGGGCACGACTTACGAGCAGTACTTC. This sequence encodes CASGQENPGGTTYEQYF. This sequence joins TRBV12-5 and TRBJ2-7; 8 bases are a match to TRBD1. This CDR3 has 17 residues. The germline CDR1 and CDR2 sequences are LGHNT and FRNRAP. Trimming at V came to 6 bases and at J to 4 bases, leaving 17 bases not matched to a gene.

V is TRBV19 and J is TRBJ2-3; weak D call: TRBD2 (5 bases). The V and J ends lost 6 bases and 1 base respectively, with 14 bases between them. The CDR3 sequence is 15 residues long. From germline, CDR1 is LNHDA and CDR2 SQIVND (reference sequence). Written as DNA, the CDR3 is TGTGCCAGTAGCCAGGACGGAGGTCGCACAGATACGCAGTATTTT. It yields the protein CASSQDGGRTDTQYF.

The chain carries TRBV7-2 and TRBJ2-7, with 9 bases fitting TRBD2. The trim removed 4 bases at V and 2 bases at J, leaving 18 bases unmatched. This CDR3 contains 19 residues. The germline gives CDR1 SGHTA, CDR2 FQGNSA. The DNA of the CDR3 is TGTGCCAGCAGCTCCTACCTCCGCACTAGCGGGCTAAGGGCCTACGAGCAGTACTTC. This gives the protein CASSSYLRTSGLRAYEQYF. The full variable domain, with the rest looked up from reference TRBV7-2 and TRBJ2-7, is GAGVSQSPSNKVTEKGKDVELRCDPISGHTALYWYRQSLGQGLEFLIYFQGNSAPDKSGLPSDRFSAERTGGSVSTLTIQRTQQEDSAVYLCASSSYLRTSGLRAYEQYFGPGTRLTVT.

CDR3 protein: CASSPERGGDEQFF. The CDR3 bases are TGTGCCAGCAGTCCCGAGCGGGGGGGCGATGAGCAGTTCTTC. The V gene is TRBV2, the J gene TRBJ2-1; 10 bases line up with TRBD2. After removal of 5 bases from V and 8 bases from J, the junction contained 6 bases not matched to a gene. The CDR3 consists of 14 residues. Germline V gene data show CDR1 as SNHLY and CDR2 as FYNNEI.

A single count supports this clone. The genes are TRBV4-3 and TRBJ1-4; D is unresolved. CDR1 is LGHNA and CDR2 is YSLEER in the germline V gene. This CDR3 is built from 15 residues. V was clipped by 4 bases and J by 8 bases, with 17 bases between them. The CDR3 loop is CASSRETREKEKLFF. CDR3 nucleotides: TGCGCCAGCAGCCGCGAGACAAGGGAGAAGGAAAAACTGTTTTTT.

This clone was observed a few times. The genes are TRBV7-2 and TRBJ1-3; 7 bases agree with TRBD1. V was pared by 4 bases and J by 3 bases, with 6 bases of the junction left unmatched. Germline loops: CDR1 SGHTA, CDR2 FQGNSA. This CDR3 has 15 residues. For the CDR3, the DNA is TGTGCCAGCAGCTCGGGGACAGCCCGTGGAAACACCATATATTTT. It is translated as CASSSGTARGNTIYF.

The chain has TRBV10-3 and TRBJ1-1; perhaps TRBD1 as D (5 bases). Trimming removed 10 bases at V and 1 base at J, with 16 bases between. Germline lookup yields CDR1 ENHRY and CDR2 SYGVKD. The CDR3 is made up of 14 amino acids. The CDR3 DNA reads TGTGCCACCAAAGTGGACACTTCGAACACTGAAGCTTTCTTT. Its protein product is CATKVDTSNTEAFF.

V usage is TRBV6-1 and J usage is TRBJ1-2, with 7 bases lining up with TRBD1. Per germline, CDR1 MNHNS and CDR2 SASEGT. The V gene end was trimmed by 8 bases and the J gene end by 3 bases; junction bases not matched to a gene: 6. This CDR3 has 13 amino acids. CDR3 region: CASDRAGDYGYTF. Here the CDR3 DNA reads TGTGCCAGCGACAGGGCCGGGGACTATGGCTACACCTTC.

This clone was recorded once. For the CDR3, the DNA is TGCGCCAGCAGTGAGCGGACTAGATCCGGTGAGCAGTTCTTC. The encoded protein is CASSERTRSGEQFF. The V gene is TRBV10-1, the J gene TRBJ2-1; 7 nucleotides align to TRBD2. In germline, CDR1 is WNHNN, CDR2 SYGVQD (reference sequence). The CDR3 totals 14 residues. The V and J ends lost 2 bases and 9 bases, in that order; junction bases with no gene match: 7.

The CDR3 DNA reads TGTGCCAGCAGTCGAAGGAGTCCCAACACCGGGGAGCTGTTTTTT. It encodes CASSRRSPNTGELFF. The chain links TRBV27 to TRBJ2-2; D is undetermined. V lost 5 bases and J 2 bases, leaving 12 bases between the germline ends. CDR3 length: 15 residues. Germline V lookup: CDR1 MNHEY, CDR2 SMNVEV (reference sequence).

This rearrangement joins TRBV4-2 to TRBJ2-1; TRBD2 matches 14 bases. Germline CDR1 LGHNA, CDR2 YNFKEQ. This CDR3 is built from 19 residues. V was pared by 0 bases and J by 2 bases, with 6 bases of the junction left unmatched. The CDR3 nucleotides are TGTGCCAGCAGCCAAGACCCGACTAGCGGGAGGGGCCCCTACAATGAGCAGTTCTTC. The encoded protein is CASSQDPTSGRGPYNEQFF.

This chain connects TRBV5-8 to TRBJ2-5, with 13 bases fitting TRBD2. The germline V gene has CDR1 SGHTS and CDR2 YDEGEE. This CDR3 is 17 amino acids long. Trimming removed 2 bases from V and 2 bases from J; junction bases left unmatched: 6. The CDR3 region has the DNA TGTGCCAGCAGCTTATCACTAGCGGGGGGGCGGCAAGAGACCCAGTACTTC. Its translation: CASSLSLAGGRQETQYF.

V is TRBV7-9 and J is TRBJ2-2, with 9 bases matching TRBD1. The J segment lost 1 base and the V segment lost 5 bases, leaving 5 bases of the junction unmatched. CDR3 length: 16 amino acids. CDR1 SEHNR and CDR2 FQNEAQ come from the germline V gene (reference sequence). CDR3: CASSTRTGENTGELFF. For the CDR3, the DNA is TGTGCCAGCAGCACCCGGACAGGGGAGAACACCGGGGAGCTGTTTTTT.